A selection of T cell receptor beta chains follows, all from one sample in a study of shared clonotypes between healthy human individuals. Clones were read by immunoSEQ multiplex PCR, and TCRdb kept only the in-frame ones, dropping some. The sample shows some 2.1 million clones, around 93% of them seen only once. The sample taken for sequencing was naive CD8+ T cells from PBMCs. All receptors derive from a man younger than 30 in good health. Some clones in this sample may be carry-over from other donors' samples. CDR3s include the opening cysteine and the closing phenylalanine or tryptophan. Each record gives: clone size, V gene, D gene, CDR3 length, J gene, CDR3 DNA, CDR3 protein. A D gene is named only where the DNA matches it firmly. Rows may omit the clone size; those that give it use once, few, many or a size class.

size: .; V: TRBV27; D: .; length: 22; J: TRBJ2-3; DNA: TGTGCCAGCAGTTTATCTCCGGGACAGCCCCTTACACCGGGAGTAATCACAGATACGCAGTATTTT; CDR3: CASSLSPGQPLTPGVITDTQYF
size: .; V: TRBV13; D: TRBD1; length: 15; J: TRBJ1-3; DNA: TGTGCCAGCAGCTTAGGACAGGGGGCGAGGGACACCATATATTTT; CDR3: CASSLGQGARDTIYF
size: .; V: TRBV7-9; D: TRBD2; length: 16; J: TRBJ2-3; DNA: TGTGTCAGCAGGGATAACCGGGACTACAAAACAGATACGCAGTATTTT; CDR3: CVSRDNRDYKTDTQYF
size: .; V: TRBV6-6; D: .; length: 14; J: TRBJ2-1; DNA: TGTGCCAGCAGTTACGAGGGGCACTCCAATGAGCAGTTCTTC; CDR3: CASSYEGHSNEQFF
size: .; V: TRBV4-1; D: .; length: 17; J: TRBJ2-7; DNA: TGCGCCAGCAGCCAGCCCCCAGGCGGGGCCCGGGACTACGAGCAGTACTTC; CDR3: CASSQPPGGARDYEQYF
size: once; V: TRBV7-9; D: .; length: 14; J: TRBJ1-2; DNA: TGTGCCAGCAGCTCCCAGACGCCTAACTATGGCTACACCTTC; CDR3: CASSSQTPNYGYTF
size: .; V: TRBV27; D: TRBD1; length: 14; J: TRBJ1-1; DNA: TGTGCCAGCAGTCAAAGGGGGCCGAACACTGAAGCTTTCTTT; CDR3: CASSQRGPNTEAFF
size: .; V: TRBV30; D: .; length: 13; J: TRBJ1-5; DNA: TGTGCCTGGAGTGTGCAGGGAAATCAGCCCCAGCATTTT; CDR3: CAWSVQGNQPQHF
size: .; V: TRBV29-1; D: TRBD1; length: 15; J: TRBJ2-7; DNA: TGCAGCATTAAACCGGGGGACAGGAGCTCCTACGAGCAGTACTTC; CDR3: CSIKPGDRSSYEQYF
size: .; V: TRBV27; D: TRBD2; length: 17; J: TRBJ2-1; DNA: TGTGCCAGCAGTTCCCCTTTTGGGGGAGGGCCTAACAATGAGCAGTTCTTC; CDR3: CASSSPFGGGPNNEQFF
size: .; V: TRBV12-5; D: .; length: 14; J: TRBJ2-5; DNA: TGTGCTAGTGGTTTTTGGGGGGACCAAGAGACCCAGTACTTC; CDR3: CASGFWGDQETQYF
size: .; V: TRBV29-1; D: TRBD1; length: 17; J: TRBJ1-1; DNA: TGCAGCGTGGCCGGGACAGGGGGCCCCCAACTAGGCACTGAAGCTTTCTTT; CDR3: CSVAGTGGPQLGTEAFF
size: .; V: TRBV9; D: TRBD1; length: 14; J: TRBJ1-2; DNA: TGTGCCAGCAGCCCCCGGACAGGTGACTATGGCTACACCTTC; CDR3: CASSPRTGDYGYTF
size: .; V: TRBV23-1; D: .; length: 17; J: TRBJ2-6; DNA: TGCGCCAGCAGTCCCAAAAAGATCCGCTCTGGGGCCAACGTCCTGACTTTC; CDR3: CASSPKKIRSGANVLTF
size: .; V: TRBV27; D: TRBD1; length: 15; J: TRBJ1-5; DNA: TGTGCCAGCAGTTTAGGACAGGCTAGTAATCAGCCCCAGCATTTT; CDR3: CASSLGQASNQPQHF
size: .; V: TRBV7-3; D: .; length: 11; J: TRBJ2-2; DNA: TGTGCCAGCAGAACCGGCGGGGAGCTGTTTTTT; CDR3: CASRTGGELFF
size: .; V: TRBV5-1; D: TRBD1; length: 17; J: TRBJ1-3; DNA: TGCGCCAGCAGCCCTAGGACAGGGGGCTTCTCTGGAAACACCATATATTTT; CDR3: CASSPRTGGFSGNTIYF
size: once; V: TRBV7-2; D: .; length: 15; J: TRBJ1-2; DNA: TGTGCCAGCAGCTTAATGTATCAGGATCTCTATGGCTACACCTTC; CDR3: CASSLMYQDLYGYTF
size: .; V: TRBV11-2; D: .; length: 13; J: TRBJ2-7; DNA: TGTGCCAGCAGCTTCGCCAGGGGCCACGAGCAGTACTTC; CDR3: CASSFARGHEQYF
size: .; V: TRBV7-3; D: TRBD2; length: 14; J: TRBJ2-5; DNA: TGTGCCAGCAGCTCAGTCGCGGGAGAAGAGACCCAGTACTTC; CDR3: CASSSVAGEETQYF
size: .; V: TRBV27; D: TRBD2; length: 13; J: TRBJ2-1; DNA: TGTGCCAGCAGTGGACTAGCGGGGTTTGAGCAGTTCTTC; CDR3: CASSGLAGFEQFF
size: .; V: TRBV27; D: .; length: 15; J: TRBJ2-1; DNA: TGTGCCAGCAGTAGGGGGAGGGCCCTCGACAATGAGCAGTTCTTC; CDR3: CASSRGRALDNEQFF
size: .; V: TRBV25-1; D: .; length: 15; J: TRBJ1-1; DNA: TGTGCCAGCAGTGAATCCGACAGGTTGAACACTGAAGCTTTCTTT; CDR3: CASSESDRLNTEAFF
size: .; V: TRBV27; D: TRBD2; length: 15; J: TRBJ2-1; DNA: TGTGCCAGCAGTTTATCGGGGGAGGGTTACAATGAGCAGTTCTTC; CDR3: CASSLSGEGYNEQFF
size: .; V: TRBV7-9; D: TRBD2; length: 16; J: TRBJ2-3; DNA: TGTGCCAGCAACCAGCCGGGACTAGCGGGATCTAATACGCAGTATTTT; CDR3: CASNQPGLAGSNTQYF
size: .; V: TRBV19; D: .; length: 13; J: TRBJ1-2; DNA: TGTGCCAGCGGCGGGACGGCTAACTATGGCTACACCTTC; CDR3: CASGGTANYGYTF
size: .; V: TRBV7-9; D: .; length: 13; J: TRBJ2-1; DNA: TGTGCCAGCAGCTTCGCTGGCTACAATGAGCAGTTCTTC; CDR3: CASSFAGYNEQFF
size: .; V: TRBV13; D: TRBD1; length: 16; J: TRBJ2-3; DNA: TGTGCCAGCAGCTTAGATGCTGGGACAGACACAGATACGCAGTATTTT; CDR3: CASSLDAGTDTDTQYF
size: .; V: TRBV4-3; D: .; length: 15; J: TRBJ1-3; DNA: TGCGCCAGCAGCCCCCAGGGTGGTTCTGGAAACACCATATATTTT; CDR3: CASSPQGGSGNTIYF
size: .; V: TRBV7-8; D: TRBD2; length: 22; J: TRBJ2-1; DNA: TGTGCCAGCAGCTTTAGTAGCAAAAGTAGCGGGAGGGCTTTATCCTCCTACAATGAGCAGTTCTTC; CDR3: CASSFSSKSSGRALSSYNEQFF
size: .; V: TRBV29-1; D: .; length: 11; J: TRBJ2-5; DNA: TGCAGCGTTGTGGGGGGGCGTACCCAGTACTTC; CDR3: CSVVGGRTQYF
size: .; V: TRBV9; D: .; length: 16; J: TRBJ2-2; DNA: TGTGCCAGCAGCCTATACGGAGCGGGTAACACCGGGGAGCTGTTTTTT; CDR3: CASSLYGAGNTGELFF
size: .; V: TRBV11-2; D: .; length: 17; J: TRBJ2-4; DNA: TGTGCCAGCAGCTTAGATCAAGGGATCCGGGCCAAAAACATTCAGTACTTC; CDR3: CASSLDQGIRAKNIQYF
size: .; V: TRBV13; D: .; length: 13; J: TRBJ2-7; DNA: TGTGCCAGCAGCTTTACTTACCCTCACGAGCAGTACTTC; CDR3: CASSFTYPHEQYF
size: .; V: TRBV11-3; D: .; length: 10; J: TRBJ2-7; DNA: TGTGCCAGCAGCTTTTACGAGCAGTACTTC; CDR3: CASSFYEQYF
size: .; V: TRBV4-3; D: TRBD2; length: 16; J: TRBJ2-5; DNA: TGCGCCAGCAGCCAAGACGGCGGGGGGGACGGAGAGACCCAGTACTTC; CDR3: CASSQDGGGDGETQYF
size: .; V: TRBV5-1; D: .; length: 18; J: TRBJ2-7; DNA: TGCGCCAGCAGCTTGGGTCGTTGGGAGGGGACATTTTTTTACGAGCAGTACTTC; CDR3: CASSLGRWEGTFFYEQYF
size: .; V: TRBV4-1; D: .; length: 12; J: TRBJ2-1; DNA: TGCGCCAGCAGTCGCGCCAACAATGAGCAGTTCTTC; CDR3: CASSRANNEQFF
size: .; V: TRBV6-5; D: .; length: 16; J: TRBJ2-2; DNA: TGTGCCAGCAGTTACTCGTCAGGGGCGGACACCGGGGAGCTGTTTTTT; CDR3: CASSYSSGADTGELFF
size: .; V: TRBV5-8; D: .; length: 13; J: TRBJ1-1; DNA: TGTGCCAGCAGCCGGGGAGGGGGGGCTGAAGCTTTCTTT; CDR3: CASSRGGGAEAFF
size: .; V: TRBV5-6; D: .; length: 12; J: TRBJ2-7; DNA: TGTGCCAGCAGCTGGAGCGCAGACTGGGAGTACTTC; CDR3: CASSWSADWEYF